This T cell receptor beta chain was recorded in a study of PD-1 blockade in classical Hodgkin lymphoma. Study observations and caveats: Whatever underlies the repertoire differences (possibly disease activity or prior therapy) remains undefined. At C4D1, TCR diversity had climbed significantly for CD4+ cells, though not for CD8+ cells.

Sequencing used immunoSEQ multiplex PCR; TCRdb keeps in-frame clones, though not all of them. Here the sample spans roughly 92,000 clones, 80% to 95% being singletons. In the case of this clone: The antigen is not known.

The CDR3 totals 14 residues. Trimming cost V 4 bases and J 8 bases, with 19 bases left between them. The germline CDR1 and CDR2 sequences are SGHRS and YFSETQ. Every patient experienced relapse after autologous stem cell transplantation, and brentuximab vedotin exposure varied. The V call is TRBV5-1, the J call TRBJ2-7; D is possibly TRBD1 or TRBD2 (5 bases each). This sequence was found in a human donor with classical Hodgkin lymphoma. The starting material was peripheral blood mononuclear cells (PBMCs), obtained at baseline. The CDR3 DNA sequence: TGCGCCAGCAGCCTGGGACGGACCCCGCCTCAGCAGTACTTC. This sequence encodes CASSLGRTPPQQYF.